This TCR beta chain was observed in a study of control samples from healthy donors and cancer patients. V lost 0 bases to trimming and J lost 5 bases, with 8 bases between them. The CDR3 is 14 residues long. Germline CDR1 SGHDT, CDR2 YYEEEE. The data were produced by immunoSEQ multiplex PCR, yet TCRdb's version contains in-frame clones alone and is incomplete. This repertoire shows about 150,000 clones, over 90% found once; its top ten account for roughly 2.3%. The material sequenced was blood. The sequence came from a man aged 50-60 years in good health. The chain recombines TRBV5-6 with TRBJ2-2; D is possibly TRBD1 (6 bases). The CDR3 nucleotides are TGTGCCAGCAGCTTGGGGACAGCTACCGGGGAGCTGTTTTTT. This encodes CASSLGTATGELFF.